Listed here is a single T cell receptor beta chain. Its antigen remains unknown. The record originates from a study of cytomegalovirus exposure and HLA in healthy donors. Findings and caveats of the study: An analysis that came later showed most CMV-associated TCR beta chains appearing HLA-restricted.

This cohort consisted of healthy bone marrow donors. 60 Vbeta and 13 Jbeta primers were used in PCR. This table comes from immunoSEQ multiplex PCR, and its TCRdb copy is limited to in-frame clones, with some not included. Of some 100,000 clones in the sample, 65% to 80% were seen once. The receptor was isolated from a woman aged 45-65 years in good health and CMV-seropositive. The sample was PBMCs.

CDR3: CASSVDRVQPQHF. For the CDR3, the DNA is TGTGCCAGTAGTGTCGACAGGGTTCAGCCCCAGCATTTT. The chain recombines TRBV19 with TRBJ1-5; 7 positions agree with TRBD1. The CDR3 covers 13 residues. Losses at the gene ends were 5 bases for V and 6 bases for J; bases not matched to a gene: 4. The germline V gene has CDR1 LNHDA and CDR2 SQIVND (reference sequence). Variable domain in full (rest from reference TRBV19 and TRBJ1-5): DGGITQSPKYLFRKEGQNVTLSCEQNLNHDAMYWYRQDPGQGLRLIYYSQIVNDFQKGDIAEGYSVSREKKESFPLTVTSAQKNPTAFYLCASSVDRVQPQHFGDGTRLSIL.